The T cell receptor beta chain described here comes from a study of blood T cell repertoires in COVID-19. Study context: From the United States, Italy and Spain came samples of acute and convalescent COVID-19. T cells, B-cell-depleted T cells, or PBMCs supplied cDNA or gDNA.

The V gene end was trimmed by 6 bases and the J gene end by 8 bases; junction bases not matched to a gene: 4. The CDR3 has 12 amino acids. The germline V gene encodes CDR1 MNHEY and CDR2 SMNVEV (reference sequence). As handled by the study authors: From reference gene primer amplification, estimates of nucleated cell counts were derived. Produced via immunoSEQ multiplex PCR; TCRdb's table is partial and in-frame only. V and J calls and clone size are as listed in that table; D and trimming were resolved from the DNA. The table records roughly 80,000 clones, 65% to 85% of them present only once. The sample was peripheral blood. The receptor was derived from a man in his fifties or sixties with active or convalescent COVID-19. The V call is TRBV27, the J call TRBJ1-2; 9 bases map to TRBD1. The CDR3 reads CASSTGGRGYTF. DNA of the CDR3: TGTGCCAGCAGCACAGGGGGCAGAGGCTACACCTTC.